Listed below are T cell receptor beta chains from one sample, sequenced in a study of blood T cells in healthy people across ages. TCRdb redid the calling of the 5' RACE reads with MiXCR, one entry per CDR3 protein. In the table there are 750,000 to 950,000 distinct CDR3 sequences, 25% to 35% of which are singletons. The data also belong to a second study, concerning T cells of mothers and their children.

The material sequenced was blood. The receptor set was obtained from a woman aged 40 to 50 in good health. Each CDR3 is given with its conserved first and last residue. The order of the fields is V gene, J gene, clone size, D gene, CDR3 protein, CDR3 DNA. D genes are given only for firm matches. A row's size may be missing; if present it is once, few, many or a size class.

>TRBV4-1|TRBJ2-1|many|TRBD1
CASSSGTGGLREFF
TGCGCCAGCAGCTCCGGGACAGGGGGCTTACGGGAGTTCTTC
>TRBV20-1|TRBJ1-5|few|TRBD1
CSATSPRGGPYSNQPQHF
TGCAGTGCTACCAGCCCCAGGGGGGGGCCTTATAGCAATCAGCCCCAGCATTTT
>TRBV20-1|TRBJ2-3|few|NA
CSASSVTDTQYF
TGCAGTGCTAGTTCAGTCACAGATACGCAGTATTTT
>TRBV20-1|TRBJ2-3|many|NA
CGTPYGTDTQYF
TGCGGGACTCCCTATGGCACAGATACGCAGTATTTT
>TRBV12-3/TRBV12-4|TRBJ2-7|few|TRBD1
CASRRDRVYEQYF
TGTGCCAGCAGAAGGGACAGGGTCTACGAGCAGTACTTC
>TRBV6-5|TRBJ2-7|few|TRBD2
CANSYGVAGGQGYEQYF
TGTGCCAACAGTTACGGTGTTGCGGGGGGCCAGGGCTACGAGCAGTACTTC
>TRBV6-2/TRBV6-3|TRBJ2-7|NA|NA
CASSYVGATNYEQYF
TGTGCCAGCAGTTACGTGGGGGCGACTAATTACGAGCAGTACTTC
>TRBV6-5|TRBJ2-1|many|NA
CASSYSPGGPYNEQFF
TGTGCCAGCAGTTACTCCCCAGGGGGGCCTTACAATGAGCAGTTCTTC
>TRBV12-3/TRBV12-4|TRBJ1-3|NA|TRBD1
CASSSGQRNTIYF
TGTGCCAGCAGTTCGGGACAGCGAAACACCATATATTTT
>TRBV7-2|TRBJ2-7|NA|NA
CASSLTPGRYEQYF
TGTGCCAGCAGCTTAACACCGGGGCGCTACGAGCAGTACTTC
>TRBV2|TRBJ2-1|many|NA
CASSVGGRRSYNEQFF
TGTGCCAGCAGTGTAGGGGGGAGGAGATCCTACAATGAGCAGTTCTTC
>TRBV20-1|TRBJ2-7|few|NA
CSARERGISYEQYF
TGCAGTGCTAGGGAGAGGGGGATCTCCTACGAGCAGTACTTC
>TRBV5-6|TRBJ2-3|NA|NA
CASSSGTPLSTDTQYF
TGTGCCAGCAGCTCCGGGACCCCCCTTAGCACAGATACGCAGTATTTT
>TRBV14|TRBJ2-5|many|NA
CASSQRRGGFVSGETQYF
TGTGCCAGCAGCCAAAGGAGGGGGGGGTTCGTTTCAGGAGAGACCCAGTACTTC
>TRBV7-9|TRBJ2-7|few|TRBD2
CAGSRTSGGLYEQYF
TGTGCCGGCAGCCGCACTAGCGGGGGGCTCTACGAGCAGTACTTC
>TRBV15|TRBJ1-2|many|NA
CATSRRSTDYGYTF
TGTGCCACCAGCAGGAGGTCTACGGACTATGGCTACACCTTC
>TRBV28|TRBJ1-2|few|TRBD1
CASHGTGDRPRYGYTF
TGTGCCAGCCACGGGACAGGAGACCGTCCTAGGTATGGCTACACCTTC
>TRBV3-1|TRBJ1-1|NA|NA
CASSQASTEAFF
TGTGCCAGCAGCCAAGCAAGCACTGAAGCTTTCTTT
>TRBV29-1|TRBJ1-2|few|NA
CSVRRDGYGYTF
TGCAGCGTGAGAAGGGACGGATATGGCTACACCTTC
>TRBV7-2|TRBJ1-5|NA|TRBD1
CASSSGPGGGISNQPQHF
TGTGCCAGCAGCTCCGGCCCAGGGGGCGGGATAAGCAATCAGCCCCAGCATTTT
>TRBV15|TRBJ2-7|many|TRBD1
CATSSYVGQGRYEQYF
TGTGCCACCAGCAGTTACGTGGGACAGGGCCGATACGAGCAGTACTTC
>TRBV6-1|TRBJ2-6|many|NA
CASSSIQGHGSTGANVLTF
TGTGCCAGCAGTAGCATTCAGGGTCACGGTTCCACTGGGGCCAACGTCCTGACTTTC
>TRBV21-1|TRBJ1-2|NA|NA
CASSKGGEGYGYTF
TGTGCCAGCAGCAAAGGCGGGGAGGGCTATGGCTACACCTTC
>TRBV15|TRBJ1-5|many|NA
CATSSDSNQPQHF
TGTGCCACCAGCAGTGACAGTAATCAGCCCCAGCATTTT
>TRBV28|TRBJ1-1|few|NA
CASSPQTYWGGATRAFF
TGTGCCAGCAGTCCACAAACCTATTGGGGGGGCGCGACTCGGGCTTTCTTT
>TRBV6-1|TRBJ2-6|NA|TRBD1
CASSTRQGLGSGANVLTF
TGTGCCAGCAGTACCAGACAGGGGTTAGGCTCTGGGGCCAACGTCCTGACTTTC
>TRBV7-2|TRBJ2-7|few|NA
CASSPGGGAQGEQYF
TGTGCCAGCAGCCCGGGTGGGGGGGCGCAAGGCGAGCAGTACTTC
>TRBV20-1|TRBJ2-7|NA|NA
CSALLAGPNSYEQYF
TGCAGTGCCCTCCTGGCAGGGCCTAACTCCTACGAGCAGTACTTC
>TRBV29-1|TRBJ2-5|many|TRBD2
CSLLELAAPGETQYF
TGCAGCCTCCTAGAACTAGCGGCCCCGGGAGAGACCCAGTACTTC
>TRBV2|TRBJ1-5|NA|TRBD1
CASSEARQGIQPQHF
TGTGCCAGCAGTGAAGCGCGACAGGGGATACAGCCCCAGCATTTT
>TRBV9|TRBJ1-1|few|NA
CASSAPGTLNTEAFF
TGTGCCAGCAGCGCCCCCGGGACACTTAACACTGAAGCTTTCTTT
>TRBV5-1|TRBJ2-5|NA|TRBD1
CASSSGQGAPWKTQYF
TGCGCCAGCAGCTCGGGACAGGGGGCGCCTTGGAAGACCCAGTACTTC
>TRBV9|TRBJ1-4|few|TRBD1
CASSALGQGDNEKLFF
TGTGCCAGCAGCGCCTTGGGACAGGGTGATAATGAAAAACTGTTTTTT
>TRBV3-1|TRBJ2-1|once|NA
CASSQRLNLVRGARNEQFF
TGTGCCAGCAGCCAACGTCTTAACCTGGTCCGGGGGGCCAGGAATGAGCAGTTCTTC
>TRBV28|TRBJ2-7|NA|TRBD1
CATYGRGQSNEQYF
TGTGCCACCTACGGCCGGGGACAGTCCAACGAGCAGTACTTC
>TRBV7-6|TRBJ1-1|NA|NA
CASSLGGHTEAFF
TGTGCCAGCAGCTTAGGGGGCCACACTGAAGCTTTCTTT
>TRBV20-1|TRBJ2-7|NA|NA
CSARGLVGYEQYF
TGCAGTGCTAGGGGCCTAGTTGGCTACGAGCAGTACTTC
>TRBV7-2|TRBJ2-7|many|NA
CASSLQTGTSTYEQYF
TGTGCCAGCAGCTTGCAAACCGGGACCTCAACCTACGAGCAGTACTTC
>TRBV20-1|TRBJ1-2|many|NA
CSAEGGFPYGYTF
TGCAGTGCAGAAGGAGGGTTCCCCTATGGCTACACCTTC
>TRBV2|TRBJ2-1|many|NA
CASILTESSYNEQFF
TGTGCCAGCATTCTGACAGAAAGCTCCTACAATGAGCAGTTCTTC
>TRBV29-1|TRBJ2-1|NA|TRBD2
CSGQVTSGIDEQFF
TGCAGCGGGCAAGTCACTAGCGGGATAGACGAGCAGTTCTTC
>TRBV6-1|TRBJ1-3|NA|TRBD1
CASIRQGASGNTIYF
TGTGCCAGCATCAGACAGGGGGCCTCTGGAAACACCATATATTTT
>TRBV14|TRBJ1-6|few|NA
CASSQVGSLQSSSPLHF
TGTGCCAGCAGCCAAGTAGGTAGTTTACAGTCAAGTTCACCCCTCCACTTT
>TRBV20-1|TRBJ2-3|NA|NA
CSARGPRGWDTQYF
TGCAGTGCTAGAGGGCCCCGCGGGTGGGATACGCAGTATTTT
>TRBV6-4|TRBJ2-1|many|NA
CASSEAGFPYNEQFF
TGTGCCAGCAGTGAGGCAGGGTTCCCCTACAATGAGCAGTTCTTC
>TRBV2|TRBJ2-2|few|NA
CASTLENTGELFF
TGTGCCAGCACTTTGGAGAACACCGGGGAGCTGTTTTTT
>TRBV7-2|TRBJ2-1|many|TRBD2
CASSPGGASYNEQFF
TGCGCCAGCAGCCCCGGGGGGGCCTCCTACAATGAGCAGTTCTTC
>TRBV6-6|TRBJ2-7|once|NA
CASSYDGNPYEQYF
TGTGCCAGCAGTTACGACGGGAACCCCTACGAGCAGTACTTC
>TRBV28|TRBJ1-4|NA|NA
CASSLGVREKLFF
TGTGCCAGCAGTCTTGGGGTTCGTGAAAAACTGTTTTTT
>TRBV7-9|TRBJ2-5|many|TRBD2
CASSPVAGSRKETQYF
TGTGCCAGCAGCCCAGTAGCGGGATCCAGGAAAGAGACCCAGTACTTC
>TRBV2|TRBJ1-6|NA|NA
CASSGSGAPLHF
TGTGCCAGCAGTGGTAGTGGTGCACCCCTCCACTTT
>TRBV5-1|TRBJ1-4|few|TRBD1
CASSAGQTNEKLFF
TGCGCCAGCAGCGCGGGACAGACTAATGAAAAACTGTTTTTT
>TRBV19|TRBJ2-5|NA|TRBD1
CASSTTGGEQETQYF
TGTGCCAGTAGTACGACAGGGGGAGAACAAGAGACCCAGTACTTC
>TRBV7-2|TRBJ2-5|many|NA
CASSFGLAETQYF
TGTGCCAGCAGCTTCGGGCTAGCGGAGACCCAGTACTTC
>TRBV5-4|TRBJ2-6|many|TRBD1
CASSPRSQGASGANVLTF
TGTGCCAGCAGCCCCCGAAGCCAGGGGGCATCCGGGGCCAACGTCCTGACTTTC
>TRBV24-1|TRBJ2-7|few|NA
CATSDFRRGNEQYF
TGTGCCACCAGTGATTTCCGCAGGGGCAACGAGCAGTACTTC
>TRBV4-3|TRBJ2-5|many|TRBD1
CASSQALRQGSMQETQYF
TGCGCCAGCAGCCAGGCCCTACGACAGGGGAGTATGCAAGAGACCCAGTACTTC
>TRBV24-1|TRBJ2-7|many|NA
CATSDFYEQYF
TGTGCCACCAGTGACTTCTACGAGCAGTACTTC
>TRBV7-2|TRBJ2-7|few|TRBD1
CASSLATRTGAYEQYF
TGTGCCAGCAGCTTAGCGACGAGGACAGGGGCCTACGAGCAGTACTTC
>TRBV11-1|TRBJ1-2|few|NA
CASSYDRSRYGYTF
TGTGCCAGCAGCTATGACAGGTCCCGCTATGGCTACACCTTC